This T cell receptor beta chain came from a study of OX40 agonist ivuxolimab in advanced cancers. Overall study: Patients enrolled in dose escalation were diagnosed with hepatocellular carcinoma, melanoma, renal cell or head and neck cancer. Age averaged around 60 years (range roughly 23 to 80), and less than 85% were male. Study-wide points: Researchers report that CD8+ T cells had, on average, more expanded clones than CD4+.

Note on this clone: Its antigen is unidentified.

The V and J ends lost 4 bases and 0 bases respectively, with 6 bases between them. Looked up from germline, CDR1 is SQVTM and CDR2 is ANQGSEA. The length of the CDR3 is 12 residues. Using immunoSEQ multiplex PCR, the repertoire was profiled, and TCRdb retains in-frame clones only, with some absent. The repertoire holds some 60,000 clones, with approximately 90% as singletons. The sample here was CD4+ or CD8+ T cells sorted from blood, taken in a trial of the OX40 agonist ivuxolimab. This receptor was identified in an adult with an advanced solid tumor such as melanoma, head and neck, liver or kidney cancer. V is TRBV29-1 and J is TRBJ2-5, with D unclear. As DNA, the CDR3 is TGCAGCGTTGCGTGGAACCAAGAGACCCAGTACTTC. The encoded protein is CSVAWNQETQYF. Full variable domain (rest looked up from reference TRBV29-1 and TRBJ2-5): SAVISQKPSRDICQRGTSLTIQCQVDSQVTMMFWYRQQPGQSLTLIATANQGSEATYESGFVIDKFPISRPNLTFSTLTVSNMSPEDSSIYLCSVAWNQETQYFGPGTRLLVL.